Below are 3 T cell receptor beta chains sequenced from a single sample in a study of blood T cells in healthy people across ages. With a J-beta primer mix and a sample-barcoded 5' primer, a second PCR ran about 7 to 12 cycles. One entry per CDR3 protein, called by TCRdb with MiXCR from the 5' RACE reads. The profile shows about 570,000 distinct CDR3 sequences, about 28% of them singletons. The sample also formed part of further work on T cells of mothers and their children.

What was sequenced was blood. These receptors were collected from a boy aged 2 to 10 in good health.

This chain joins TRBV7-9 and TRBJ2-7; 8 bases are shared with TRBD2. Trimming took 1 base from V and 2 from J; bases not matched to a gene: 4. CDR1 and CDR2 (germline): SEHNR, FQNEAQ (reference sequence). CDR3 size: 15 residues. The CDR3 is CASSLGLALTYEQYF. The CDR3 nucleotides are TGTGCCAGCAGCTTAGGACTAGCGCTAACCTACGAGCAGTACTTC.

The V and J genes are TRBV12-3 or TRBV12-4 and TRBJ2-7; D unclear. The CDR3 runs to 14 residues. The ends were cut back, 6 bases at V and 3 bases at J, with 15 bases in the middle. The CDR3 sequence: CASSLNPTSYEQYF. DNA of the CDR3: TGTGCCAGCAGCTTAAATCCGACAAGCTACGAGCAGTACTTC.

The CDR3 DNA is TGTGCCAGCAGCTTACAATCTGGCAGGCGGGCCGGGGAGCTGTTTTTT. This sequence encodes CASSLQSGRRAGELFF. J is TRBJ2-2 and V is TRBV7-9, with a weak D call TRBD2 (5 bases). CDR1 is SEHNR and CDR2 is FQNEAQ in the germline V gene (reference sequence). The CDR3 consists of 16 residues. V was shortened by 2 bases and J by 6 bases, with 16 bases between the two germline ends.